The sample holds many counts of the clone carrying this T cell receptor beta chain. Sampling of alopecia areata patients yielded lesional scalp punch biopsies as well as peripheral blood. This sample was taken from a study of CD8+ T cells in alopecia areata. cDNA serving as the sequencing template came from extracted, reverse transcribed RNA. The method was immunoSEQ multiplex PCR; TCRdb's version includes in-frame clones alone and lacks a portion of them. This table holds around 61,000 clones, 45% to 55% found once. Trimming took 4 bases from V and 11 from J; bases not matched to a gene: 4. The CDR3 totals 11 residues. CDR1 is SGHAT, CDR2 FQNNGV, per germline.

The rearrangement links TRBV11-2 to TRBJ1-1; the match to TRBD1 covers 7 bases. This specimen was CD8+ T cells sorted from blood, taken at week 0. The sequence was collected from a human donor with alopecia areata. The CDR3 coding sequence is TGTGCCAGCAGCTACACAGGGGAGGCTTTCTTT. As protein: CASSYTGEAFF.